This TCR beta chain emerged from a study of blood T cell repertoires in COVID-19. Across the whole study: Sites across the United States, Italy and Spain contributed samples from acute and convalescent COVID-19. In each case, the material was cDNA or gDNA derived from T cells, B-cell-depleted T cells, or PBMCs.

As handled by the study authors: By means of reference gene primer amplification, nucleated cell counts were estimated. TCRdb keeps only in-frame clones here, not all; method: immunoSEQ multiplex PCR. The D gene and trimming were derived from the DNA, and the V and J assignments and clone size from that table. The sample has approximately 94,000 clones, roughly 80% seen once. Germline lookup yields CDR1 LNHDA and CDR2 SQIVND (reference sequence). This CDR3 is 15 amino acids long. After removal of 6 bases from V and 3 bases from J, the junction contained 10 bases not matched to a gene. The chain carries TRBV19 and TRBJ1-2; TRBD1 agrees at 7 bases. The TCR originated in a human donor in a cohort sampled during active COVID-19. Sequences were obtained from peripheral blood. This CDR3 is CASSIRQGGDYGYTF. CDR3 sequence (DNA): TGTGCCAGTAGCATCAGACAGGGTGGGGACTATGGCTACACCTTC.